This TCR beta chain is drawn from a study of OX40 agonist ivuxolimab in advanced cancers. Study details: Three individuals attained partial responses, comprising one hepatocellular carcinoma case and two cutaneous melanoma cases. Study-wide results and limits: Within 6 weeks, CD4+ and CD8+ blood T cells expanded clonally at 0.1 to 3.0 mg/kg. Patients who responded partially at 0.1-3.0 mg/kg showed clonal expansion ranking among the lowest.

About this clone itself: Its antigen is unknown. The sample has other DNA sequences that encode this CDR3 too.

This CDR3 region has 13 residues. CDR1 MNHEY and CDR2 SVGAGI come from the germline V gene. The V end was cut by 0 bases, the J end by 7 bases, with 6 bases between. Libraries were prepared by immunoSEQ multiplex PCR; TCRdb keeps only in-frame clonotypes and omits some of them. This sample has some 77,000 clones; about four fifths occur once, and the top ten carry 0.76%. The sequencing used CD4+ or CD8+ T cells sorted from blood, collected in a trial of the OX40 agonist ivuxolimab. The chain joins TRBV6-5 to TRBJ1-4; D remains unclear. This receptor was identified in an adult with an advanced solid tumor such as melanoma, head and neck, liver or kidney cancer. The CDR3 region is CASSYSSGEKLFF. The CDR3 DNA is TGTGCCAGCAGTTACTCCTCAGGTGAAAAACTGTTTTTT.